This TCR beta chain was obtained from a study of blood T cell repertoires in COVID-19. Overall study: Samples came from the United States, Italy and Spain, spanning acute and convalescent COVID-19. PBMCs, B-cell-depleted T cells, or T cells were the source of the cDNA or gDNA that made up the material.

Authors' data handling: Counts of nucleated cells, estimated from reference gene primer amplification, were obtained. Produced via immunoSEQ multiplex PCR; TCRdb's table is partial and in-frame only. That table gives V, J and clone size, and the DNA gave D and trimming. The sample shows about 250,000 clones, around 88% of them seen only once. Seattle researchers signed up patients amid active infection and tracked them longitudinally. The trim removed 3 bases at V and 5 bases at J, leaving 16 bases unmatched. The CDR3 extends over 18 amino acids. The germline CDR1 and CDR2 sequences are LNHDA and SQIVND (reference sequence).

Sequencing used peripheral blood. The source is a woman younger than 45 with COVID-19, enrolled during active disease. The J gene is TRBJ1-2, the V gene TRBV19, with TRBD1 matching over 9 bases. CDR3 sequence (DNA): TGTGCCAGTAGTATCCCCGGGACAGGGTCGGTTGTAGGGTATGGCTACACCTTC. It is translated as CASSIPGTGSVVGYGYTF.